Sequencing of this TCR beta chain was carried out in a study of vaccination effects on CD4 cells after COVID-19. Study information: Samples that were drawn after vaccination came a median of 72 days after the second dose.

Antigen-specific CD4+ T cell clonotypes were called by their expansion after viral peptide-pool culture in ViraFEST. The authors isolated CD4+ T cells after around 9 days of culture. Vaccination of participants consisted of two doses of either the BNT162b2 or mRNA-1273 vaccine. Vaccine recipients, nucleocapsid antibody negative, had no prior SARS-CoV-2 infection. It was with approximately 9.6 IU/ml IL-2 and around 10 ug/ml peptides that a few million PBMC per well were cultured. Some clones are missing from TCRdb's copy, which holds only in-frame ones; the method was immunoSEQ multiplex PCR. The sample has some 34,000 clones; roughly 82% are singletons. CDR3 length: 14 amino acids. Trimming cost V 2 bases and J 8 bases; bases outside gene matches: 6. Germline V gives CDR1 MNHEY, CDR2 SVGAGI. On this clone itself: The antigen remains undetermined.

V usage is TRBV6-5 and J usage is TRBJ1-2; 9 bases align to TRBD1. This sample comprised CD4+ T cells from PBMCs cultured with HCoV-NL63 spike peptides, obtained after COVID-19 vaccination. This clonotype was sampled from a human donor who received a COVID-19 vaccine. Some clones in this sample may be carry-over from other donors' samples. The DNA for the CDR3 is TGTGCCAGCAGTTACGGGACAGGGATGCAGGGCTACACCTTC. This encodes CASSYGTGMQGYTF.